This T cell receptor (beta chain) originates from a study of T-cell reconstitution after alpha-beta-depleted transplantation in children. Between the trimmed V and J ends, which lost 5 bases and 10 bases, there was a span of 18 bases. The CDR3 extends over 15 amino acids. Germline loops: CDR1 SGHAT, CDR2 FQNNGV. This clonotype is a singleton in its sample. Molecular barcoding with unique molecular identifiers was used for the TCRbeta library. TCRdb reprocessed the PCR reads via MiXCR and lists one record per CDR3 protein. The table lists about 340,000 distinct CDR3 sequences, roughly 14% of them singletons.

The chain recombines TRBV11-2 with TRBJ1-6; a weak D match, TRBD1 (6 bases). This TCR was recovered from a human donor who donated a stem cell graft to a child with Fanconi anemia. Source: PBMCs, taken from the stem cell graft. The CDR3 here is CASSSEGVQGSPLHF. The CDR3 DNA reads TGTGCCAGCAGCAGTGAGGGGGTACAAGGGTCACCCCTCCACTTT.